Listed below are T cell receptor beta chains from one sample, sequenced in a study of CD8+ T cells in alopecia areata. Assay: immunoSEQ multiplex PCR; the TCRdb copy retains only in-frame clones and omits some. The sample consists of about 140,000 clones, about 54% of them appearing once. The sample was CD4+ T cells sorted from blood. All receptors derive from a human donor in good health. The conserved cysteine and the conserved F or W are not part of the CDR3 here.

J: TRBJ2-2; V: TRBV29-1; CDR3: SVVTTGELF
J: TRBJ2-7; V: TRBV12-5; CDR3: ASGLSQGSSYEQY
J: TRBJ2-5; V: TRBV29-1; CDR3: SVERGFGETQY
J: TRBJ1-5; V: TRBV18; CDR3: ASSPGQLNQPQH
J: TRBJ2-3; V: TRBV6-5; CDR3: ASTPTNTDTQY
J: TRBJ2-2; V: TRBV7-3; CDR3: ASSLGGTSWPGELF
J: TRBJ1-2; V: TRBV4-2; CDR3: ASSQDGAGGQGLSRYGYT
J: TRBJ1-2; V: TRBV30; CDR3: AWSVKVTSGYT
J: TRBJ1-5; V: TRBV9; CDR3: ASSVGPGRSNQPQH
J: TRBJ1-5; V: TRBV6-6; CDR3: ASSSLYSNQPQH
J: TRBJ2-2; V: TRBV29-1; CDR3: SVEGYTGELF
J: TRBJ2-2; V: TRBV29-1; CDR3: SVEGQGRIGELF
J: TRBJ1-2; V: TRBV29-1; CDR3: SVEEGYGYT
J: TRBJ1-1; V: TRBV30; CDR3: AWSGTEAF
J: TRBJ2-1; V: TRBV29-1; CDR3: SVMPRGLASRGEQF
J: TRBJ1-1; V: TRBV25-1; CDR3: ASRQGPEAF
J: TRBJ1-1; V: TRBV15; CDR3: ATRTPQRVTF
J: TRBJ1-2; V: TRBV30; CDR3: AWNFRGGYT
J: TRBJ2-6; V: TRBV5-1; CDR3: ASSLGTVSGANVLT
J: TRBJ2-7; V: TRBV4-1; CDR3: ASSTTGTTGYEQY
J: TRBJ2-5; V: TRBV29-1; CDR3: SVGGGIGGETQY
J: TRBJ1-4; V: TRBV6-5; CDR3: ASSSKTPTQLF
J: TRBJ2-3; V: TRBV15; CDR3: ATSRDRAADTQY
J: TRBJ1-5; V: TRBV30; CDR3: AWSGRVNQPQH
J: TRBJ2-4; V: TRBV2; CDR3: ASSEATGRAKNIQY
J: TRBJ1-3; V: TRBV7-9; CDR3: ASSQATGRKENTGNTIY
J: TRBJ1-5; V: TRBV25-1; CDR3: ASSESGTGGPQH
J: TRBJ2-7; V: TRBV28; CDR3: ASSLIPLPAY
J: TRBJ2-5; V: TRBV29-1; CDR3: TTATIGETQY